This TCR beta chain emerged from a study of radiation and T cells in renal cell carcinoma. Remarks on this clone: The target antigen is unknown.

Findings and caveats of the study: From baseline, blood top tumor clonotypes peaked at 2 weeks post-radiation. Baseline intratumoral clonotype presence is unknown without pretreatment biopsies.

V was trimmed by 5 bases and J by 0 bases, leaving 11 bases between them. Germline lookup yields CDR1 SGHRS and CDR2 YFSETQ. The CDR3 spans 14 residues. Time point reported: blood 2 weeks post-SBRT. As for treatment: 15 Gy SBRT to primary tumor, nephrectomy 4 weeks later. This renal cell carcinoma was of the clear cell type. Profiled with immunoSEQ multiplex PCR; TCRdb holds only in-frame clones, not every one. The sample includes more than 95,000 clones, 65% to 85% seen only once; the top ten take 5% to 6.5%. The TCR sequence derives from a man between 50 and 59 years old with renal cell carcinoma. The V and J genes are TRBV5-1 and TRBJ1-2; no firm D call. Sample: blood, taken from a patient whose treatment included radiotherapy and nephrectomy. CDR3 bases: TGCGCCAGCAGACTAGACGGAGCTAACTATGGCTACACCTTC. Amino acid sequence: CASRLDGANYGYTF.